Listed below are T cell receptor beta chains from one sample, sequenced in a study of patients and donors after allogeneic stem cell transplantation. TCRdb passed the RT-PCR reads through MiXCR, listing each CDR3 protein once. The sample has 200,000 to 250,000 distinct CDR3 sequences, about 14% seen once. Material for sequencing was blood, either unsorted or a sorted T cell fraction (not recorded which). Receptors originate from a human donor who was either an allogeneic HSCT recipient or a stem cell or donor lymphocyte infusion donor (not recorded which). It is not recorded whose cells these are; they may come from a transplant donor. Each CDR3 is given without its conserved first and last residue.

TRBV6-1,13,TRBJ2-7,ASRSYRGGDYEQY
TRBV6-5,11,TRBJ1-2,ASSYARGYGYT
TRBV29-1,10,TRBJ2-4,SVEAAETIQY
TRBV7-2,9,TRBJ2-5,ASRDLETQY
TRBV10-3,13,TRBJ2-3,AIMSGLAGVDTQY
TRBV19,12,TRBJ1-2,ASKKVAGEGGYT
TRBV18,9,TRBJ1-2,ASSPSMSYT
TRBV2,15,TRBJ2-7,ASSGFTQGLQEGEQY
TRBV11-2,16,TRBJ2-5,ASSLGAGGRKYQETQY
TRBV19,11,TRBJ1-2,ASRDWTDYGYT
TRBV2,13,TRBJ2-5,ASSPTRTAQETQY
TRBV6-1,12,TRBJ2-3,ASTTSGGSHTQY
TRBV12-3/TRBV12-4,12,TRBJ2-4,ASSLRPNKNIQY
TRBV20-1,14,TRBJ2-4,SAPGTGTFSGNIQY
TRBV7-9,11,TRBJ1-6,ASSRTRDSPLH
TRBV7-7,14,TRBJ2-2,ASSLARTANTGELF
TRBV16,13,TRBJ1-2,ASSQDGQGVGGYT
TRBV20-1,9,TRBJ2-7,SAQGVPEQY
TRBV6-2/TRBV6-3,10,TRBJ1-2,ASSDQGSLYT
TRBV2,13,TRBJ2-2,ASRGETGNTGELF
TRBV20-1,14,TRBJ1-5,SARDGAGRTDQPQH
TRBV29-1,10,TRBJ1-1,SVDRQGRKAF
TRBV4-3,14,TRBJ1-2,ASSQEAGRRNYGYT
TRBV7-9,13,TRBJ2-3,ASSEPGTNTDTQY
TRBV18,13,TRBJ1-5,ASSPGAVINQPQH
TRBV30,9,TRBJ1-2,AWSVLDGYT
TRBV19,14,TRBJ1-1,ASSIAAGARNTEAF